This TCR beta chain emerged from a study of shared clonotypes between healthy human individuals. As for the study in general: Aged between 18 and 49, the donors were two women and a few men.

A remark on this clone: The antigen remains unidentified.

CDR1 is SGHRS, CDR2 YFSETQ, per germline. This CDR3 has 14 amino acids. Trimming cost V 7 bases and J 0 bases, with 12 bases left between them. When replicate PCRs were run on sorted subsets, they used around 200 ng DNA, approximately 27,000 T cell genomes. Profiling relied on immunoSEQ multiplex PCR, and the TCRdb table lists in-frame clones only, not all of them. This table has roughly 1,600,000 clones, around 98.5% appearing once. Study-level findings and limits: Relative to their counterparts shared across all four donors, non-shared clonotypes exhibited diminished generation probabilities.

Sequenced input: naive CD4+ T cells sorted from blood. Subset defined: CD45RA+ positively selected. This TCR was recovered from a man aged 25-45 years in good health. V is TRBV5-1 and J is TRBJ2-3; D is ambiguous. CDR3 in DNA: TGCGCCAGCCGCGGCGGCTACAGCACAGATACGCAGTATTTT. Protein sequence: CASRGGYSTDTQYF.